Below are 30 T cell receptor beta chains sequenced from a single sample in a study of graft-versus-host responses after intestinal transplantation. TCRdb's copy holds only in-frame clones and misses some; the assay was immunoSEQ multiplex PCR. The sample has approximately 10,000 clones, approximately 30% seen once; the top ten hold about 3.5%. The source material was alloreactive CD4+ T cells from a mixed lymphocyte reaction culture, sampled before intestinal transplant. Sample subset: CFSE-low proliferating T cells sorted from roughly six-day pre-transplant mixed lymphocyte reaction (GvH or HvG direction). The receptors were gathered from a human patient who received an intestinal transplant.

Within the sample, this clone is medium-sized (0.01 to 0.1%). The rearrangement uses TRBV19 and TRBJ2-7, with D maybe TRBD2 (6 bases). With 1 base removed from V and 5 bases from J, the gap between germline ends came to 18 bases. The CDR3 contains 16 residues. CDR1 is LNHDA and CDR2 is SQIVND in the germline V gene (reference sequence). CDR3 in amino acids: CASSIGPAGRQNEQYF. In nucleotides, the CDR3 is TGTGCCAGTAGTATAGGCCCAGCGGGTAGACAGAACGAGCAGTACTTC.

This chain uses TRBV7-9 with TRBJ2-7, with D unclear. CDR3 length equals 11 residues. With 3 bases removed from V and 4 bases from J, the gap between germline ends came to 4 bases. Germline CDR1 and CDR2: SEHNR and FQNEAQ (reference sequence). The CDR3: CASSFRYEQYF. The CDR3 nucleotides are TGTGCCAGCAGCTTTCGTTACGAGCAGTACTTC.

The chain combines TRBV5-1 with TRBJ1-4; no clear D. CDR3 length: 14 amino acids. Germline CDR1 SGHRS, CDR2 YFSETQ. Trimming removed 0 bases at V and 6 bases at J, with 9 bases between. The CDR3 spells CASSLDIGYEKLFF. The DNA of the CDR3 is TGCGCCAGCAGCTTGGACATCGGTTATGAAAAACTGTTTTTT.

The chain carries TRBV5-1 and TRBJ2-1; 13 bases are a match to TRBD2. V shed 4 bases and J 4 bases; nucleotides not matched to a gene: 2. Germline CDR1 reads SGHRS; CDR2 reads YFSETQ. The CDR3 length is 15 residues. DNA for the CDR3: TGCGCCAGCAGCAGGACTAGCGGGAGTTACAATGAGCAGTTCTTC. Translation: CASSRTSGSYNEQFF.

V gene TRBV7-9 combines with J gene TRBJ1-1; D not certain. The CDR3 totals 13 residues. V lost 5 bases and J lost 4, with 11 bases in between. Germline V gene lookup returns CDR1 SEHNR and CDR2 FQNEAQ (reference sequence). The CDR3 DNA follows: TGTGCCAGCAGCCTGGACGGAATCACTGAAGCTTTCTTT. It translates to CASSLDGITEAFF.

CDR3 DNA: TGCGCCAGCAGCCAAGAGGATAAGGGTACGGGGCAGTTCTTC. It codes for CASSQEDKGTGQFF. The chain uses TRBV4-3 and TRBJ2-1, with D unresolved. The ends were cut back, 0 bases at V and 12 bases at J, with 15 bases in the middle. The germline V gene encodes CDR1 LGHNA and CDR2 YSLEER. This CDR3 has 14 amino acids.

This clone is medium-sized (0.01 to 0.1%) within its sample. The CDR3 here is CASSSPDWGYTGELFF. CDR3 in DNA: TGTGCCAGCAGCTCACCGGACTGGGGATATACCGGGGAGCTGTTTTTT. The chain employs TRBV9 and TRBJ2-2; a weak D match, TRBD2 (5 bases). The CDR3 is made up of 16 amino acids. The V end lost 4 bases, the J end lost 5 bases, and 18 bases lay between the germline ends. Germline CDR1 and CDR2: SGDLS and YYNGEE. The full variable domain, completed using reference TRBV9 and TRBJ2-2, is DSGVTQTPKHLITATGQRVTLRCSPRSGDLSVYWYQQSLDQGLQFLIQYYNGEERAKGNILERFSAQQFPDLHSELNLSSLELGDSALYFCASSSPDWGYTGELFFGEGSRLTVL.

This clone was recorded a few times. This chain joins TRBV4-1 and TRBJ1-2, with D possibly TRBD1 on 6 matching bases. Germline CDR1 reads MGHRA; CDR2 reads YSYEKL. The CDR3 covers 13 residues. The V end was cut by 0 bases, the J end by 8 bases, with 10 bases between. CDR3 loop: CASSQETGRGYTF. The CDR3, as DNA: TGCGCCAGCAGCCAAGAGACAGGACGGGGCTACACCTTC.

V gene TRBV29-1 combines with J gene TRBJ2-3; D call uncertain. This CDR3 region has 14 residues. CDR1 SQVTM and CDR2 ANQGSEA come from the germline V gene. The ends were cut back, 4 bases at V and 0 bases at J, with 11 bases in the middle. The chain's CDR3 is CSVVPVSSTDTQYF. The CDR3, as DNA: TGCAGCGTTGTTCCCGTATCTAGCACAGATACGCAGTATTTT.

The V and J genes are TRBV6-9 and TRBJ2-1, with 7 bases fitting TRBD2. The CDR3 contains 16 residues. Germline V lookup: CDR1 MNHGY, CDR2 SVAAGI. The V and J ends lost 3 bases and 0 bases, in that order; junction bases with no gene match: 5. DNA for the CDR3: TGTGCCAGCAGTTACTCGAGCGGGACCTCCTACAATGAGCAGTTCTTC. Amino acid sequence: CASSYSSGTSYNEQFF.

This chain connects TRBV7-3 to TRBJ2-1; 8 bases map to TRBD2. The J segment lost 10 bases and the V segment lost 5 bases, leaving 10 bases of the junction unmatched. The CDR3 extends over 14 amino acids. CDR1 SGHTA and CDR2 FQGTGA come from the germline V gene. CDR3 loop: CASSGTRPGGEQFF. The DNA of the CDR3 is TGTGCCAGCAGCGGGACTAGACCAGGAGGGGAGCAGTTCTTC. The entire variable domain, with the rest obtained from reference TRBV7-3 and TRBJ2-1, is as follows: GAGVSQTPSNKVTEKGKYVELRCDPISGHTALYWYRQSLGQGPEFLIYFQGTGAADDSGLPNDRFFAVRPEGSVSTLKIQRTERGDSAVYLCASSGTRPGGEQFFGPGTRLTVL.

This chain links TRBV27 with TRBJ2-5; possibly TRBD2 for D (6 bases). The germline gives CDR1 MNHEY, CDR2 SMNVEV (reference sequence). CDR3 length: 15 amino acids. The V gene lost 5 bases and the J gene lost 11 bases, with 24 bases spanning the gap. This CDR3 is CASSLAGLAIYEQYF. The CDR3, as DNA: TGTGCCAGCAGTCTGGCTGGGCTAGCGATCTATGAGCAGTACTTC.

This clone has more than one count but fewer than ten. V gene TRBV6-1 combines with J gene TRBJ1-5; the D is unclear. Trimming took 5 bases from V and 3 from J, leaving 8 bases between them. From germline, CDR1 is MNHNS and CDR2 SASEGT. This CDR3 region has 13 residues. The CDR3 protein is CASSLHPNQPQHF. As DNA, the CDR3 is TGTGCCAGCAGTTTACACCCCAATCAGCCCCAGCATTTT.

CDR3 sequence reads: CASSQTDNYGYTF. The CDR3 bases are TGTGCCAGCAGCCAAACCGATAACTATGGCTACACCTTC. V gene TRBV4-2 combines with J gene TRBJ1-2; no clear D gene. The germline CDR1 and CDR2 sequences are LGHNA and YNFKEQ. Trimming cost V 2 bases and J 1 base, with 5 bases left between them. The CDR3 consists of 13 residues.

The chain recombines TRBV28 with TRBJ2-7; TRBD2 might be the D (6 bases). CDR1 is MDHEN and CDR2 is SYDVKM in the germline V gene. Trimming took 10 bases from V and 1 from J, leaving 14 bases between them. The CDR3 is made up of 13 amino acids. For the CDR3, the DNA is TGTGCCATCGAACGGGACTTTTCCTACGAGCAGTACTTC. It is translated as CAIERDFSYEQYF.

J is TRBJ2-7 and V is TRBV15; 7 nucleotides agree with TRBD1. The V gene's germline CDR1 is LNHNV and CDR2 YYDKDF (reference sequence). Trimming removed 0 bases from V and 4 bases from J; junction bases left unmatched: 6. The CDR3 has 15 amino acids. The CDR3 DNA follows: TGTGCCACCAGCAGAGACGAGACAGGGACGTACGAGCAGTACTTC. Protein product: CATSRDETGTYEQYF.

The CDR3 coding sequence is TGTGCCAGCGGCCATCAGACTAGCTCAGATACGCAGTATTTT. The encoded protein is CASGHQTSSDTQYF. V is TRBV7-9 and J is TRBJ2-3, with 7 positions matching TRBD2. CDR3 length: 14 amino acids. The ends lost 8 bases at V and 4 bases at J; junction bases unmatched: 9. The germline V gene has CDR1 SEHNR and CDR2 FQNEAQ (reference sequence).

The rearrangement uses TRBV7-9 and TRBJ1-2; maybe TRBD1 (6 bases). V lost 5 bases and J 2 bases, leaving 15 bases between the germline ends. Germline lookup yields CDR1 SEHNR and CDR2 FQNEAQ (reference sequence). The CDR3 is 15 amino acids. CDR3 residues: CASSLIGGGNYGYTF. Here the CDR3 DNA reads TGTGCCAGCAGCCTTATAGGGGGAGGGAACTATGGCTACACCTTC.

This chain uses TRBV6-1 with TRBJ2-1; tentative D call: TRBD2 (6 bases). The CDR3 length is 14 residues. Germline CDR1 reads MNHNS; CDR2 reads SASEGT. The V end lost 5 bases, the J end lost 0 bases, and 8 bases lay between the germline ends. Written as DNA, the CDR3 is TGTGCCAGCAGTTTCGGGAGCTCCTACAATGAGCAGTTCTTC. It is translated as CASSFGSSYNEQFF.

CDR3 sequence reads: CASSVGPREDDEQYF. CDR3 bases: TGTGCCAGCAGCGTAGGACCGCGGGAGGACGACGAGCAGTACTTC. This chain joins TRBV9 and TRBJ2-7, with 8 nucleotides matching TRBD2. Germline lookup yields CDR1 SGDLS and CDR2 YYNGEE. Losses at the gene ends were 0 bases for V and 5 bases for J; bases not matched to a gene: 7. The CDR3 contains 15 residues.

V and J are TRBV9 and TRBJ2-7, with 10 bases aligning to TRBD2. CDR1 is SGDLS, CDR2 YYNGEE, per germline. This CDR3 spans 14 amino acids. J lost 4 bases, V lost 3 bases, and 4 bases had no gene match. The CDR3 protein is CASSASSGSYEQYF. The CDR3 DNA reads as TGTGCCAGCAGCGCCTCTAGCGGGAGTTACGAGCAGTACTTC.

The chain combines TRBV6-5 with TRBJ2-5; D gene ambiguous. V lost 10 bases to trimming and J lost 2 bases, with 11 bases between them. The CDR3 sequence is 12 residues long. The V gene's germline CDR1 is MNHEY and CDR2 SVGAGI. CDR3 sequence: CATGAQQETQYF. Here the CDR3 DNA reads TGTGCCACAGGAGCGCAACAAGAGACCCAGTACTTC.

The chain has TRBV10-3 and TRBJ2-7; no reliable D call. The CDR3 is 13 residues long. Germline V gene sequence: CDR1 ENHRY, CDR2 SYGVKD. With 6 bases removed from V and 2 bases from J, the gap between germline ends came to 11 bases. The CDR3 DNA is TGTGCCATCAGCGCTGTGGGGACCTACGAGCAGTACTTC. The encoded protein is CAISAVGTYEQYF.

About this clone: The junction departs from germline at one end; a sequencing error may be responsible. This chain links TRBV7-7 with TRBJ2-5; weak D call: TRBD1 (5 bases). The CDR3 covers 15 residues. In germline, CDR1 is SSHAT, CDR2 FNYEAQ (reference sequence). The CDR3 loop is CASSPDSELQETQYF. CDR3 DNA: TGTGCTAGCAGCCCAGACAGTGAGCTCCAAGAGACCCAGTACTTC.

The chain is built from TRBV5-1 and TRBJ1-2; D gene uncertain. CDR1 SGHRS and CDR2 YFSETQ come from the germline V gene. The CDR3 sequence is 13 residues long. V was shortened by 4 bases and J by 8 bases, with 15 bases between the two germline ends. The chain's CDR3 is CASSPPGRGGYTF. The CDR3 nucleotides read TGCGCCAGCAGCCCGCCGGGCCGCGGGGGCTACACCTTC.

The chain is built from TRBV29-1 and TRBJ1-2; TRBD1 is a possible D gene (6 bases). The CDR3 extends over 12 amino acids. Germline CDR1 SQVTM, CDR2 ANQGSEA. V lost 4 bases and J lost 4, with 10 bases in between. The CDR3 region is CSVAGTSYGYTF. The CDR3, as DNA: TGCAGCGTTGCCGGGACAAGCTATGGCTACACCTTC.

The table lists this clone with a few counts. The gene calls are TRBV30 and TRBJ2-5; D not certain. Deletions cut 0 bases from V and 0 bases from J, with 17 bases between. In germline, CDR1 is GTSNPN, CDR2 SVGIG (reference sequence). The CDR3 consists of 17 residues. The CDR3 spells CAWSVLEREPYQETQYF. The CDR3 bases are TGTGCCTGGAGTGTACTGGAACGCGAACCCTACCAAGAGACCCAGTACTTC.

The CDR3 reads CASSSRGVEQYF. CDR3 bases: TGTGCCAGCAGCTCGAGGGGGGTCGAGCAGTACTTC. The rearrangement joins TRBV7-2 to TRBJ2-7, with D tentatively TRBD1 or TRBD2 (6 bases each). Looked up from germline, CDR1 is SGHTA and CDR2 is FQGNSA. V was shortened by 4 bases and J by 6 bases, with 10 bases between the two germline ends. The CDR3 spans 12 residues.

The gene calls are TRBV7-2 and TRBJ2-1, with TRBD2 matching over 9 bases. The CDR3 runs 15 residues. CDR1 and CDR2 from the germline V gene are SGHTA and FQGNSA. V was clipped by 3 bases and J by 5 bases; unmatched bases: 5. DNA for the CDR3: TGTGCCAGCAGCTTTAGCGGGAGTATCAACAATGAGCAGTTCTTC. It translates to CASSFSGSINNEQFF. Together with reference TRBV7-2 and TRBJ2-1, the CDR3 gives the full variable domain: GAGVSQSPSNKVTEKGKDVELRCDPISGHTALYWYRQSLGQGLEFLIYFQGNSAPDKSGLPSDRFSAERTGGSVSTLTIQRTQQEDSAVYLCASSFSGSINNEQFFGPGTRLTVL.

CDR3 nucleotides: TGTGCCATCAGTGTGGGTGCGGCTAGCGGGAGTAGTTCCTACAATGAGCAGTTCTTC. Translation gives CAISVGAASGSSSYNEQFF. The V and J genes are TRBV10-3 and TRBJ2-1; 10 positions agree with TRBD2. The CDR3 runs 19 residues. The junction had 13 bases not matched to a gene; V was cut back by 4 bases and J by 1 base. CDR1 and CDR2 from the germline V gene are ENHRY and SYGVKD.